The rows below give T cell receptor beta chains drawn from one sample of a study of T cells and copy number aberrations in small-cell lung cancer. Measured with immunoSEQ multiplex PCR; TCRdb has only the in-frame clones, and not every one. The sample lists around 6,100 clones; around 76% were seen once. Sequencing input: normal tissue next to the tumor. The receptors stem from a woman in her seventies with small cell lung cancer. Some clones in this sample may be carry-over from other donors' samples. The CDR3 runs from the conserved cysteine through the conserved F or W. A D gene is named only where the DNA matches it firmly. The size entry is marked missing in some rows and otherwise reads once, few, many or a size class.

cdr3_nt: TGTGCCAGCAGTGAGGACAGGGGTTTGGGGTTGACCAAAAACATTCAGTACTTC; cdr3_aa: CASSEDRGLGLTKNIQYF; clone_size: -; j_call: TRBJ2-4; d_call: TRBD1; v_call: TRBV2
cdr3_nt: TGTGCCAGCAGCGGATCGACTAGAGGGTCGAGGAATGAGCAGTTCTTC; cdr3_aa: CASSGSTRGSRNEQFF; clone_size: -; j_call: TRBJ2-1; d_call: -; v_call: TRBV9
cdr3_nt: TGTGCCAGCAGTGACAGACGGTCGCCCCAGCATTTT; cdr3_aa: CASSDRRSPQHF; clone_size: -; j_call: TRBJ1-5; d_call: -; v_call: TRBV6-1
cdr3_nt: TGTGCCAGCAGCTTGGGGACAGGAGCTTATGGCTACACCTTC; cdr3_aa: CASSLGTGAYGYTF; clone_size: medium-sized; j_call: TRBJ1-2; d_call: TRBD1; v_call: TRBV5-4
cdr3_nt: TGTGCCAGCAGAGTAACAGGGGGGCCCTCGGAAGCTTTCTTT; cdr3_aa: CASRVTGGPSEAFF; clone_size: -; j_call: TRBJ1-1; d_call: TRBD1; v_call: TRBV6-5
cdr3_nt: TGTGCCAGCAGCTTATCGGCGGCATACGCGAACACCGGGGAGCTGTTTTTT; cdr3_aa: CASSLSAAYANTGELFF; clone_size: once; j_call: TRBJ2-2; d_call: -; v_call: TRBV7-3
cdr3_nt: TGTGCCACCCAGACTAGCGGGGTTTACAATGAGCAGTTCTTC; cdr3_aa: CATQTSGVYNEQFF; clone_size: once; j_call: TRBJ2-1; d_call: TRBD2; v_call: TRBV19
cdr3_nt: TGTGCCAGCAGCAAAGCTTGGCGGACTACCTACAATGAGCAGTTCTTC; cdr3_aa: CASSKAWRTTYNEQFF; clone_size: -; j_call: TRBJ2-1; d_call: -; v_call: TRBV21-1
cdr3_nt: TGTGCCAGCAGCTTAGCGTCGGCTAGCGGGAGGCCGCACTTC; cdr3_aa: CASSLASASGRPHF; clone_size: -; j_call: TRBJ2-4; d_call: TRBD2; v_call: TRBV7-9
cdr3_nt: TGTGCCAGTAGTCTGCTTACTAGCGACACAGATACGCAGTATTTT; cdr3_aa: CASSLLTSDTDTQYF; clone_size: -; j_call: TRBJ2-3; d_call: TRBD2; v_call: TRBV19
cdr3_nt: TGTGCCTGGAGTGTGGGGGCTAGCGGGAGGACAGATACGCAGTATTTT; cdr3_aa: CAWSVGASGRTDTQYF; clone_size: -; j_call: TRBJ2-3; d_call: TRBD2; v_call: TRBV30
cdr3_nt: TGTGCCAGCAGCGCGAGGATAAGCACAGATACGCAGTATTTT; cdr3_aa: CASSARISTDTQYF; clone_size: medium-sized; j_call: TRBJ2-3; d_call: -; v_call: TRBV9
cdr3_nt: TGCGCCAGCAGCGATAGACTAGCGGGAGAAGAGACCCAGTACTTC; cdr3_aa: CASSDRLAGEETQYF; clone_size: -; j_call: TRBJ2-5; d_call: TRBD2; v_call: TRBV4-1
cdr3_nt: TGCGCCAGCAGCCAGACCGGGACAGGGCTCACAGATACGCAGTATTTT; cdr3_aa: CASSQTGTGLTDTQYF; clone_size: -; j_call: TRBJ2-3; d_call: TRBD1; v_call: TRBV4-3
cdr3_nt: TGCAGCGTTTCCGGGGCCACAGATACGCAGTATTTT; cdr3_aa: CSVSGATDTQYF; clone_size: -; j_call: TRBJ2-3; d_call: -; v_call: TRBV29-1
cdr3_nt: TGCGCCAGCAGCCAATCGGTCTCCAGGGCTGAGGATACGCAGTATTTT; cdr3_aa: CASSQSVSRAEDTQYF; clone_size: -; j_call: TRBJ2-3; d_call: -; v_call: TRBV4-1
cdr3_nt: TGCGCCAGCAGCCCCAGGGAGGCCGACACTGAAGCTTTCTTT; cdr3_aa: CASSPREADTEAFF; clone_size: few; j_call: TRBJ1-1; d_call: -; v_call: TRBV5-1